These 8 T cell receptor beta chains originate from one sample sequenced in a study of T cells after posttransplantation cyclophosphamide. Cyclophosphamide on days +3 and +4 followed busulfan-fludarabine conditioning and a marrow graft. Using immunoSEQ multiplex PCR, the repertoire was profiled, and TCRdb retains in-frame clones only, with some absent. The sample contains over 10,000 clones, none occurring once; about 24% lies in the top ten. The source was PBMCs, collected after allogeneic stem cell transplant with posttransplant cyclophosphamide. Receptors originate from a female patient aged 35 to 55 who received an allogeneic stem cell transplant from an unrelated donor, was CMV-positive, and had acute GVHD only. A subset of T cells may come from the graft donor.

This clone was detected a few times. The same CDR3 can be traced to other DNA sequences in this sample. V gene TRBV9 combines with J gene TRBJ2-7; a possible D gene is TRBD1 (6 bases). With 2 bases removed from V and 0 bases from J, the gap between germline ends came to 12 bases. The germline CDR1 and CDR2 sequences are SGDLS and YYNGEE. The CDR3 is made up of 15 amino acids. Written as DNA, the CDR3 is TGTGCCAGCAGCGTGGGTGCGGACAGCTCCTACGAGCAGTACTTC. Encoded protein: CASSVGADSSYEQYF.

This chain uses TRBV28 with TRBJ1-2; 9 bases match TRBD1. Germline CDR1 MDHEN, CDR2 SYDVKM. The CDR3 length is 15 residues. V gave up 6 bases and J gave up 2 bases; unmatched junction bases: 7. The CDR3 region has the DNA TGTGCCAGCAGCCACCGGGACAGGGTAAACTATGGCTACACCTTC. This translates into CASSHRDRVNYGYTF.

The V call is TRBV7-2, the J call TRBJ2-7, with 12 bases identical to TRBD2. The CDR3 is 16 amino acids. Germline trimming cut 3 bases from V and 6 bases from J; bases unmatched to any gene: 9. The germline gives CDR1 SGHTA, CDR2 FQGNSA. CDR3 coding DNA: TGTGCCAGCAGCTTTGCCCTGGGACTAGCGGGTGGCGAGCAGTACTTC. Amino acid sequence: CASSFALGLAGGEQYF.

The CDR3 here is CASSLGQRTGELFF. CDR3 DNA: TGTGCCAGCAGCTTAGGACAGCGCACCGGGGAGCTGTTTTTT. The chain is built from TRBV11-3 and TRBJ2-2, with D perhaps TRBD1 (5 bases). The CDR3 is 14 amino acids. In germline, CDR1 is SGHNT, CDR2 YENEEA. V gave up 1 base and J gave up 4 bases, with 7 bases separating them.

The chain links TRBV4-2 to TRBJ1-6; 10 positions agree with TRBD1. The CDR3 extends over 15 amino acids. J gave up 10 bases and V 7 bases, and 10 bases lay outside the gene matches. Germline CDR1 and CDR2: LGHNA and YNFKEQ. This CDR3 reads CASNGPGTGDSPLHF. CDR3 sequence (DNA): TGTGCCAGCAACGGCCCCGGGACAGGGGACTCACCCCTCCACTTT.

This chain connects TRBV27 to TRBJ2-1; 13 nucleotides line up with TRBD2. The J segment lost 7 bases and the V segment lost 6 bases, leaving 3 bases of the junction unmatched. Germline V gene lookup returns CDR1 MNHEY and CDR2 SMNVEV (reference sequence). The CDR3 consists of 14 residues. CDR3 region: CASRGLAGVNEQFF. As DNA, the CDR3 is TGTGCCAGCAGAGGACTAGCGGGGGTAAATGAGCAGTTCTTC.

This clone came up a few times. The rearrangement uses TRBV5-4 and TRBJ2-5, with a weak D call TRBD1 (6 bases). CDR3 length equals 14 residues. Germline lookup yields CDR1 SGHNT and CDR2 YYREEE (reference sequence). Trimming shortened V by 5 bases and J by 10 bases, and 21 bases separated the two germline ends. The CDR3 loop is CASSFGTKVEDQYF. CDR3 nucleotide sequence: TGTGCCAGCAGTTTCGGGACAAAAGTGGAGGACCAGTACTTC.

At least ten counts were recorded for this clone. This chain uses TRBV9 with TRBJ2-6; D not resolved. Trimming removed 5 bases at V and 1 base at J, with 7 bases between. The CDR3 contains 14 residues. Per the germline V gene, CDR1 is SGDLS and CDR2 is YYNGEE. CDR3 region: CASRRASGANVLTF. The CDR3 DNA reads as TGTGCCAGCAGGAGAGCTTCTGGGGCCAACGTCCTGACTTTC.